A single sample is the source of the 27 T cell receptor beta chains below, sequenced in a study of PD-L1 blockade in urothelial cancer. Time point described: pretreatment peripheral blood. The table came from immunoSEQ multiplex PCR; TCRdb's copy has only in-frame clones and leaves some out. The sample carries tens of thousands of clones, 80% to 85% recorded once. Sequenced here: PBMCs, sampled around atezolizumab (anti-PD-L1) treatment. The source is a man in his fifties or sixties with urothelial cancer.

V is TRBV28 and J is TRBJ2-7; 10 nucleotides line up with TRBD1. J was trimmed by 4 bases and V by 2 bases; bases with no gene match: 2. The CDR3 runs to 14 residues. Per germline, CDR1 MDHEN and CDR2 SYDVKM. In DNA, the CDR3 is TGTGCCAGCAGTTTAGGACAGGGGGTTTACGAGCAGTACTTC. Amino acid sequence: CASSLGQGVYEQYF.

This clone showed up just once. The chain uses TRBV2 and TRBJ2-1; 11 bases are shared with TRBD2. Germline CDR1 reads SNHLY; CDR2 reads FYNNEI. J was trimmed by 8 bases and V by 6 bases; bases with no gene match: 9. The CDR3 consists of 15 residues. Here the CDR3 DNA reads TGTGCCAGCAGAGATCTAGCGGGGGGTCAGGATGAGCAGTTCTTC. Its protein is CASRDLAGGQDEQFF.

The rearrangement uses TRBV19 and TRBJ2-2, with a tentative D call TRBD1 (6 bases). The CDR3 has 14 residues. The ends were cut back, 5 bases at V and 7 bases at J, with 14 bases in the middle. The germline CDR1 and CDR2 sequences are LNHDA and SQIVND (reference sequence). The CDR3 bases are TGTGCCAGTAGTCCGAGGACAGTGGGCGGGGAGCTGTTTTTT. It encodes CASSPRTVGGELFF.

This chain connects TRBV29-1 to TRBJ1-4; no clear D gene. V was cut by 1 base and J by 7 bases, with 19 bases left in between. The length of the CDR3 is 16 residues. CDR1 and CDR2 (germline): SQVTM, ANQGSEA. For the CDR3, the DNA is TGCAGCGTTGAAGGGTTGAGCGGGATAACGGGTGAAAAACTGTTTTTT. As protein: CSVEGLSGITGEKLFF.

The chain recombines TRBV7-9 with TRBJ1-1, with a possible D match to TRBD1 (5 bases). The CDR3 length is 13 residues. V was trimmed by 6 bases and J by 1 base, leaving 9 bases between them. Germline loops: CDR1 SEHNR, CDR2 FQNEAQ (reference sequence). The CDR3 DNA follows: TGTGCCAGCAGGGGGGAGGGGAACACTGAAGCTTTCTTT. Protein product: CASRGEGNTEAFF.

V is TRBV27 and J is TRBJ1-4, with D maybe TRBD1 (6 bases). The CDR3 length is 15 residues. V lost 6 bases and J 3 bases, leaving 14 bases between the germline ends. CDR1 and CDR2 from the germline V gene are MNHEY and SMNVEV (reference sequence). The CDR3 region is CASSRGGVPNEKLFF. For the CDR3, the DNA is TGTGCCAGCAGCCGAGGGGGGGTCCCTAATGAAAAACTGTTTTTT.

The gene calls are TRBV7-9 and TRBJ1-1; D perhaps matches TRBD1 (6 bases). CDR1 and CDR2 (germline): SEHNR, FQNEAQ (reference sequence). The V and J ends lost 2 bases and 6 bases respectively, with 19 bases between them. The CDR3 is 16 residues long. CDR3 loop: CASSLSRQVITPEAFF. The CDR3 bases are TGTGCCAGCAGCTTATCCCGACAGGTTATCACCCCTGAAGCTTTCTTT.

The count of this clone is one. The CDR3 nucleotides read TGTGCCAGCAGCTTAGAGTCCGAGCAGCCCCAGCATTTT. It specifies CASSLESEQPQHF. The V and J genes are TRBV7-2 and TRBJ1-5; D gene uncertain. The CDR3 extends over 13 amino acids. Germline loops: CDR1 SGHTA, CDR2 FQGNSA. V shed 1 base and J shed 7 bases, with 8 bases lying between them.

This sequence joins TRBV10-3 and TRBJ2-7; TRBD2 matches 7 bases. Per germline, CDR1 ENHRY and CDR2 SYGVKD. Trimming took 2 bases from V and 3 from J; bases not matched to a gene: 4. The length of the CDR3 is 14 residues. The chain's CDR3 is CAISEIAGHYEQYF. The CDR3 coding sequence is TGTGCCATCAGTGAGATAGCGGGCCACTACGAGCAGTACTTC.

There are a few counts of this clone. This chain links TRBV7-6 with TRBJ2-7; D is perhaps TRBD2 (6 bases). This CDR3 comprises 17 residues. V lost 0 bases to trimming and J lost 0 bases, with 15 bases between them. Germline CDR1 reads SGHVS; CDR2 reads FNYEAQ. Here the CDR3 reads CASSLASDYPSSYEQYF. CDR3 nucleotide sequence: TGTGCCAGCAGCTTAGCCTCGGACTATCCTAGCTCCTACGAGCAGTACTTC.

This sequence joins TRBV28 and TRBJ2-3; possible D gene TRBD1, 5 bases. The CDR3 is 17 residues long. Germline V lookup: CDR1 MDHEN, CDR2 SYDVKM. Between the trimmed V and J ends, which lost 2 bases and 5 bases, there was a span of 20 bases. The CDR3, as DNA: TGTGCCAGCAGTTTACCCGGCAGGGAAGGTTGGGGAGATACGCAGTATTTT. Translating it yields CASSLPGREGWGDTQYF.

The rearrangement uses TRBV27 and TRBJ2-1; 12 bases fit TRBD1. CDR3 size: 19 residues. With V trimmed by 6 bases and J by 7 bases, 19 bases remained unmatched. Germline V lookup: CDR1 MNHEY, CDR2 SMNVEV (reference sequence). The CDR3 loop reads CASSLSSPSGTGGRNEQFF. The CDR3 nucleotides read TGTGCCAGCAGCCTATCATCCCCCTCGGGGACAGGGGGCAGGAATGAGCAGTTCTTC.

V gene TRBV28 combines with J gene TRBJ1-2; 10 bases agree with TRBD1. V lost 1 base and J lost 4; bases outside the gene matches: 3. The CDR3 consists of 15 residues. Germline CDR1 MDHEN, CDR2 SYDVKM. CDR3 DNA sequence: TGTGCCAGCAGTTTATCGACAGGGGGCTCCTATGGCTACACCTTC. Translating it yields CASSLSTGGSYGYTF.

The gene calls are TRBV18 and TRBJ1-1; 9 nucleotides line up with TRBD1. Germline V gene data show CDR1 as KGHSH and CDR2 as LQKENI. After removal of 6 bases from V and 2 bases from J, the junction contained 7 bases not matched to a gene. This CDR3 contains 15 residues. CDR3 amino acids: CASSRQGEVNTEAFF. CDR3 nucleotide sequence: TGTGCCAGCTCCCGACAGGGGGAGGTTAACACTGAAGCTTTCTTT.

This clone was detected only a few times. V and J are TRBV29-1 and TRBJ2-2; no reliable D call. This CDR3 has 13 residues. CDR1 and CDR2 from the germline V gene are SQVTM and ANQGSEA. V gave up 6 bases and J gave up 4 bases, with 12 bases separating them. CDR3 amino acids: CSVAGVTTGELFF. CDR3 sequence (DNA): TGCAGCGTCGCCGGTGTTACCACCGGGGAGCTGTTTTTT.

CDR3 sequence reads: CAVGRGGSYEQYF. Written as DNA, the CDR3 is TGTGCCGTCGGTAGGGGGGGCTCCTACGAGCAGTACTTC. This chain links TRBV6-1 with TRBJ2-7, with a possible D match to TRBD2 (7 bases). Trimming removed 11 bases at V and 0 bases at J, with 14 bases between. This CDR3 spans 13 amino acids. Germline-derived CDR1 and CDR2 are MNHNS and SASEGT.

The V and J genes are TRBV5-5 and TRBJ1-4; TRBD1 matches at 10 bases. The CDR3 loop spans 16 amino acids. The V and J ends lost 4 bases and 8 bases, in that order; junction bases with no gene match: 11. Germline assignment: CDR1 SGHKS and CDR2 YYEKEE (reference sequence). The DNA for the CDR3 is TGTGCCAGCAGCCGAACCCTGGGACAGGGGCGGGAAAAACTGTTTTTT. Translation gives CASSRTLGQGREKLFF.

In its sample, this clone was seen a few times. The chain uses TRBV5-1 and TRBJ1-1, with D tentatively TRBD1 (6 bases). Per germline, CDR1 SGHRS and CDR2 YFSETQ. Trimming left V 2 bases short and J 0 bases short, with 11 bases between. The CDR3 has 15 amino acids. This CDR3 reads CASSLQGIMNTEAFF. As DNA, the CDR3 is TGCGCCAGCAGCTTACAGGGTATTATGAACACTGAAGCTTTCTTT.

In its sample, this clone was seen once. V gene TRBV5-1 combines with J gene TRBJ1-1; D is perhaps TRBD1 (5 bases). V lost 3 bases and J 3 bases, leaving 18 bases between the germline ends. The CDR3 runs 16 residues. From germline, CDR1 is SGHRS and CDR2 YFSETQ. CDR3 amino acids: CASSSRDSQGHTEAFF. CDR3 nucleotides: TGCGCCAGCAGCTCCAGGGACTCCCAAGGGCACACTGAAGCTTTCTTT.

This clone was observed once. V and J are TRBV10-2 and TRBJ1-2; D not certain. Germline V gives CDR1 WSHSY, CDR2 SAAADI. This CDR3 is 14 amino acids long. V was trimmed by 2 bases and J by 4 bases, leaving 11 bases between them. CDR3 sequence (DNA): TGCGCCAGCAGTGAGCAGGCAGGCTCCTATGGCTACACCTTC. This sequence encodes CASSEQAGSYGYTF.

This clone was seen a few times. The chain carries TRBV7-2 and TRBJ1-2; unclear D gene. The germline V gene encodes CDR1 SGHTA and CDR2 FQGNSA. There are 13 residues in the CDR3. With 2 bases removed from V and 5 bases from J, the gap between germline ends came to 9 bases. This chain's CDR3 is CASSLNTAYGYTF. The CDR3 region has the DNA TGTGCCAGCAGCTTAAATACAGCATATGGCTACACCTTC.

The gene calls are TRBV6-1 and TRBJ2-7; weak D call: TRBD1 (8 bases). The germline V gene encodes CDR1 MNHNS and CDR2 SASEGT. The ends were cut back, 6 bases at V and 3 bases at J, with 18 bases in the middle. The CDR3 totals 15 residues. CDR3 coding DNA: TGTGCCAGCAGCCCTATACAGGGGGGGGACTACGAGCAGTACTTC. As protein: CASSPIQGGDYEQYF.

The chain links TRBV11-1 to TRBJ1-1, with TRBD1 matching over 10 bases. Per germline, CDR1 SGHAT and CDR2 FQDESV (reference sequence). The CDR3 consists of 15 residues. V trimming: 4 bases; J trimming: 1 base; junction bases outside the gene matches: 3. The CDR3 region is CASSSGQGGNTEAFF. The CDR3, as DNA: TGTGCCAGCAGCTCCGGACAGGGGGGGAACACTGAAGCTTTCTTT.

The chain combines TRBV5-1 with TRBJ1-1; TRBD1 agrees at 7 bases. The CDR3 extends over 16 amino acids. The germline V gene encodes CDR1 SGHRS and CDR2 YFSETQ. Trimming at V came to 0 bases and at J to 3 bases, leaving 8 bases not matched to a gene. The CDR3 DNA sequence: TGCGCCAGCAGCTTGGGGCAGGGGGGTTGGGACACTGAAGCTTTCTTT. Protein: CASSLGQGGWDTEAFF.

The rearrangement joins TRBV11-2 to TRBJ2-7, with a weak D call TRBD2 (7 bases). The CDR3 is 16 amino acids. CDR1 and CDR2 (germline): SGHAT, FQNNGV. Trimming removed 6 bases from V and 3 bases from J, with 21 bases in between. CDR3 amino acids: CASRTKGGGPYYEQYF. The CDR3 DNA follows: TGTGCCAGCAGAACTAAGGGGGGGGGCCCCTACTACGAGCAGTACTTC. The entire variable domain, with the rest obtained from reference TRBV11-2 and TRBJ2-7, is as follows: EAGVAQSPRYKIIEKRQSVAFWCNPISGHATLYWYQQILGQGPKLLIQFQNNGVVDDSQLPKDRFSAERLKGVDSTLKIQPAKLEDSAVYLCASRTKGGGPYYEQYFGPGTRLTVT.

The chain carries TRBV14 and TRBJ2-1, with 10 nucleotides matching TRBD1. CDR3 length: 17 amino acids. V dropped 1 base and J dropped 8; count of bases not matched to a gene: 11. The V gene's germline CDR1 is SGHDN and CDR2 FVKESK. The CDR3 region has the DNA TGTGCCAGCAGCCAAGTACTCGGGACAGGGGCTTCCTATGAGCAGTTCTTC. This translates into CASSQVLGTGASYEQFF.

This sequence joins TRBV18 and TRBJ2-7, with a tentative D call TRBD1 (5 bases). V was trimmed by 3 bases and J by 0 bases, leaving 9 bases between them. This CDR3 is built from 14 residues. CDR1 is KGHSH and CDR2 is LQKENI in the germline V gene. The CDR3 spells CASSPIDSSYEQYF. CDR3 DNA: TGTGCCAGCTCACCGATTGACAGCTCCTACGAGCAGTACTTC.